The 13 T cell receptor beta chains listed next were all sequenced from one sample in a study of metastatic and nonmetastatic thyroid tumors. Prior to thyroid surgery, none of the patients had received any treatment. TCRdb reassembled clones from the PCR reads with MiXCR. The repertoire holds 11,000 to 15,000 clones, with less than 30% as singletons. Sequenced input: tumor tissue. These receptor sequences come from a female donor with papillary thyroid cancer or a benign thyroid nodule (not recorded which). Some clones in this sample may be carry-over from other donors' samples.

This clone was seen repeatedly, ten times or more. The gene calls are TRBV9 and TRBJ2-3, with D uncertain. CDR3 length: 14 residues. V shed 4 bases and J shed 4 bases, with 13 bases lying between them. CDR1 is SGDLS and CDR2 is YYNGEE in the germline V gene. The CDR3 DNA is TGTGCCAGCAGCTTCCGGCCCCCCCCAGATACGCAGTATTTT. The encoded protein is CASSFRPPPDTQYF.

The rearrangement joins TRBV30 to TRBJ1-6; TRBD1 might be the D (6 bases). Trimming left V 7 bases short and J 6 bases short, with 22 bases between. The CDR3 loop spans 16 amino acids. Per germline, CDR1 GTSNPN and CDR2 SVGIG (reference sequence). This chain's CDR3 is CALLARDRRGNSPLHF. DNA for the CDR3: TGTGCCTTGTTAGCCCGCGACAGGAGGGGTAATTCACCCCTCCACTTT.

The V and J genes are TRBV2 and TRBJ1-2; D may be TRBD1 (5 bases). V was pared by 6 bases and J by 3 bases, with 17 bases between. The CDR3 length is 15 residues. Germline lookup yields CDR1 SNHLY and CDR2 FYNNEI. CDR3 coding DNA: TGTGCCAGCAGGCAGTGTTCGCAGGGCGACTATGGCTACACCTTC. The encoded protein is CASRQCSQGDYGYTF.

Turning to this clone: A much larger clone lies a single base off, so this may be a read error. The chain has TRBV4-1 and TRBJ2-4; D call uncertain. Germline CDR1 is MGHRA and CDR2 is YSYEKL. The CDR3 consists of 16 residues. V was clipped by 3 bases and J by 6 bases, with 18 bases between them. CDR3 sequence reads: CASSQFGCGVGNIQYF. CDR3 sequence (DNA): TGCGCCAGCAGCCAGTTCGGGTGCGGTGTGGGAAACATTCAGTACTTC.

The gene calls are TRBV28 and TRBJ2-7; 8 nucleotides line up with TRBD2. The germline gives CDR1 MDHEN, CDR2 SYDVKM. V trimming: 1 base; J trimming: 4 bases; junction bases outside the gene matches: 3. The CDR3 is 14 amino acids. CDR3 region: CASSLSAGAYEQYF. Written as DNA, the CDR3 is TGTGCCAGCAGTTTATCAGCGGGGGCTTACGAGCAGTACTTC.

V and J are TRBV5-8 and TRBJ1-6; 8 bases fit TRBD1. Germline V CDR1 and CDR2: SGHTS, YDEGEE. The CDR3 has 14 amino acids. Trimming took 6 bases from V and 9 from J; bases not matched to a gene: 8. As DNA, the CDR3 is TGTGCCAGCACCGATGGACAGGGCAGTTCACCCCTCCACTTT. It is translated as CASTDGQGSSPLHF.

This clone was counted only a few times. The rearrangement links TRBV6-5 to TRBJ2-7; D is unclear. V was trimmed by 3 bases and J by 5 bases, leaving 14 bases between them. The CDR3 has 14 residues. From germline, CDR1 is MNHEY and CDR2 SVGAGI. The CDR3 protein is CASSYSVEMNEQYF. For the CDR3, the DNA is TGTGCCAGCAGTTATAGTGTAGAAATGAACGAGCAGTACTTC.

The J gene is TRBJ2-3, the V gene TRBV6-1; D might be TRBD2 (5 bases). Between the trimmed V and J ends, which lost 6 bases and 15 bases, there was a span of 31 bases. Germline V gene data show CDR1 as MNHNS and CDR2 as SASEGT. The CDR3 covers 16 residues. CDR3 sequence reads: CASSGLAPSSTDTHYF. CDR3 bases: TGTGCCAGCAGCGGACTGGCCCCGAGTAGCACAGATACTCATTATTTT.

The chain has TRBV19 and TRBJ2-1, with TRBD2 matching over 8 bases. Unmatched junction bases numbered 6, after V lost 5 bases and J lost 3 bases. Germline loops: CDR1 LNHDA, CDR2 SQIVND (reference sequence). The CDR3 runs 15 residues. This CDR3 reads CASSSGLGIYNEQFF. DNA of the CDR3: TGTGCCAGTAGTTCGGGACTAGGAATCTACAATGAGCAGTTCTTC.

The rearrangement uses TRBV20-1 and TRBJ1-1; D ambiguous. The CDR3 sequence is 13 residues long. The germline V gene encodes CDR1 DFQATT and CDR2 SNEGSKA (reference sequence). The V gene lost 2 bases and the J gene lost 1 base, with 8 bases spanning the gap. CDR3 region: CSARHVPNTEAFF. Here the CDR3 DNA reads TGCAGTGCTAGACATGTTCCGAACACTGAAGCTTTCTTT.

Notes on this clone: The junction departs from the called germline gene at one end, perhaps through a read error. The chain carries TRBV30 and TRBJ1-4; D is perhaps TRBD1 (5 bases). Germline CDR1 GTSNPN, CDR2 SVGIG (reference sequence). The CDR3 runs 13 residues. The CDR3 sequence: CTWSGVNRGQLFF. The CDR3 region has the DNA TGTACCTGGAGTGGGGTGAATCGGGGCCAACTGTTTTTT.

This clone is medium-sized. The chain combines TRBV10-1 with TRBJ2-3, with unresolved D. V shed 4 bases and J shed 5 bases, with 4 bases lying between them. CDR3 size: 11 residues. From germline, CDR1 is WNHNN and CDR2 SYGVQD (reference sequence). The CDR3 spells CASSVEDTQYF. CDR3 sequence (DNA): TGCGCCAGCAGTGTGGAAGATACGCAGTATTTT.

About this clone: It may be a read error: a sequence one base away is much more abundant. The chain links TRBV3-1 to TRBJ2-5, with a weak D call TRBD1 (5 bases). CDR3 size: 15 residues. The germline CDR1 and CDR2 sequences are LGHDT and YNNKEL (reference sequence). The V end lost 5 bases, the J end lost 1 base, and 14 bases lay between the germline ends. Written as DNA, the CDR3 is TGTGCCAGCAGCTCACGGGTGGGGCCCCAAGAGACCCAGTACTTC. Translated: CASSSRVGPQETQYF.